Each of the 14 T cell receptor beta chains below was sequenced from the same sample in a study of monozygotic twins with inflammatory bowel disease (dated by TCRdb to between 2018 and 2021). The library came from 5' RACE. Instrument on record: Illumina HiSeq 2500. TCRdb reprocessed the reads and provides one entry for every CDR3 protein sequence; no DNA is given. This sample's table has entries for 150,000 to 200,000 distinct CDR3 sequences. The ten top clones hold approximately 7.4% of the sample. The specimen sequenced was blood. These receptors were collected from a human donor with ulcerative colitis or Crohn's disease, or a healthy co-twin of an affected twin (not recorded which).

This chain links TRBV12-5 with TRBJ2-5; the TRBD2 assignment by TCRdb is unverifiable without DNA. Germline values: CDR1 LGHNT, CDR2 FRNRAP. This CDR3 comprises 13 residues. Here the CDR3 reads CASGRGLEWPQYF.

The CDR3 region is CSARGGQGSGYTF. The chain recombines TRBV20-1 with TRBJ1-2; the TRBD1 assignment by TCRdb is unverifiable without DNA. In germline, CDR1 is DFQATT, CDR2 SNEGSKA (reference sequence). The CDR3 loop spans 13 amino acids.

The chain recombines TRBV5-6 with TRBJ2-3; with no DNA, the TCRdb D assignment of TRBD1 cannot be verified. This CDR3 contains 15 residues. Germline loops: CDR1 SGHDT, CDR2 YYEEEE. The CDR3 loop is CASSSWDSLTDTQYF.

CDR3 amino acids: CASGSRSGTAATMGLFF. The chain uses TRBV7-9 and TRBJ1-4; absent DNA, TCRdb's TRBD1 call cannot be checked. CDR1 and CDR2 (germline): SEHNR, FQNEAQ (reference sequence). The CDR3 sequence is 17 residues long.

The chain recombines TRBV20-1 with TRBJ2-7; the D call from TCRdb, TRBD1, cannot be confirmed without DNA. Germline values: CDR1 DFQATT, CDR2 SNEGSKA (reference sequence). This CDR3 region has 12 residues. This CDR3 reads CSAQGGSYEQYF.

This chain links TRBV10-3 with TRBJ2-7; TCRdb's D gene call, TRBD2, goes unchecked for lack of DNA. The germline V gene has CDR1 ENHRY and CDR2 SYGVKD. This CDR3 region has 13 residues. The CDR3 loop is CAISPGISDEQYF.

This chain links TRBV3-1 with TRBJ2-5; TCRdb indicates TRBD1, and absent DNA this call remains unverified. This CDR3 region has 15 residues. Germline values: CDR1 LGHDT, CDR2 YNNKEL (reference sequence). The CDR3 loop reads CASSHTGQSQETQYF.

The chain links TRBV3-1 to TRBJ1-2. Germline lookup yields CDR1 LGHDT and CDR2 YNNKEL (reference sequence). CDR3 length: 13 amino acids. The CDR3 sequence is CASSQVSRQGYTF.

V and J are TRBV5-1 and TRBJ2-7. Germline assignment: CDR1 SGHRS and CDR2 YFSETQ. The length of the CDR3 is 12 residues. CDR3 region: CASSSSFYEQYF.

CDR3 protein: CASSPARGNEQFF. The chain recombines TRBV7-9 with TRBJ2-1; the D call from TCRdb, TRBD1, cannot be confirmed without DNA. In germline, CDR1 is SEHNR, CDR2 FQNEAQ (reference sequence). The CDR3 has 13 residues.

The chain is built from TRBV5-4 and TRBJ2-2; TCRdb reports TRBD1, a call that lacks DNA to check it against. CDR3 length: 16 amino acids. CDR1 and CDR2 (germline): SGHNT, YYREEE (reference sequence). The chain's CDR3 is CASSLGTGANTGELFF.

The gene calls are TRBV29-1 and TRBJ2-4; TCRdb names TRBD1, which stays unverified in the absence of DNA. CDR3 size: 14 residues. Germline V gives CDR1 SQVTM, CDR2 ANQGSEA. CDR3 in amino acids: CSVVPGSAKNIQYF.

This chain connects TRBV29-1 to TRBJ2-3; there is no DNA to check the TCRdb D call of TRBD2. Germline V CDR1 and CDR2: SQVTM, ANQGSEA. This CDR3 has 13 amino acids. The CDR3 here is CSVEEVVQNTQYF.

The chain combines TRBV19 with TRBJ1-5; TCRdb indicates TRBD1, and absent DNA this call remains unverified. This CDR3 region has 13 residues. Germline V gene sequence: CDR1 LNHDA, CDR2 SQIVND (reference sequence). The CDR3 region is CAITGTGGQPQHF. Looking up the rest from reference TRBV19 and TRBJ1-5 gives the full variable domain: DGGITQSPKYLFRKEGQNVTLSCEQNLNHDAMYWYRQDPGQGLRLIYYSQIVNDFQKGDIAEGYSVSREKKESFPLTVTSAQKNPTAFYLCAITGTGGQPQHFGDGTRLSIL.